One sample yielded the 13 T cell receptor beta chains listed below, sequenced in a study of T cells in Graves' hyperthyroidism and ophthalmopathy (dated by TCRdb to the late 2010s). The library came from multiplex PCR. Instrument used: Illumina HiSeq 2000. The TCR beta CDR3 regions were amplified from RNA transcripts. The first round of RT-PCR for the TCR CDR3 was performed with the HTBI primer set and the Qiagen OneStep RT-PCR kit. TCRdb handled the public reads itself, with Q25 trimming in fastp and clone calling in MiXCR, and kept productive beta chains. Here each entry gathers all rows of one CDR3 protein and keeps the most common genes and DNA. Counted in this sample were fewer than 550,000 distinct CDR3 sequences; around 22% of them appeared once. The ten top clones hold about 10% of the sample. The sequenced material came from blood. The receptors shown here come from a woman under 40 with Graves' ophthalmopathy.

This clonotype was observed many times. V gene TRBV6-5 combines with J gene TRBJ2-7; TRBD2 matches at 7 bases. V shed 0 bases and J 1 base; nucleotides not matched to a gene: 9. Germline CDR1 reads MNHEY; CDR2 reads SVGAGI. The CDR3 length is 17 residues. CDR3 nucleotides: TGTGCCAGCAGTTACTCTTCCGGGACCGGGGGGTCCTACGAGCAGTACTTC. It is translated as CASSYSSGTGGSYEQYF.

CDR3: CASSRQGAKENTIYF. In nucleotides, the CDR3 is TGTGCCAGCAGCCGACAGGGGGCGAAGGAAAACACCATATATTTT. The J gene is TRBJ1-3, the V gene TRBV12-3 or TRBV12-4; 10 positions agree with TRBD1. J gave up 6 bases and V 6 bases, and 8 bases lay outside the gene matches. The CDR3 covers 15 residues.

This clonotype was found a few times. The rearrangement links TRBV7-9 to TRBJ1-6, with a weak D call TRBD1 (5 bases). The CDR3 covers 14 residues. Germline V gene sequence: CDR1 SEHNR, CDR2 FQNEAQ (reference sequence). Trimming took 3 bases from V and 7 from J, leaving 10 bases between them. Here the CDR3 DNA reads TGTGCCAGCAGCTTGGGGGTACTAAATTCACCCCTCCACTTT. Translated, it gives CASSLGVLNSPLHF. The entire variable domain, with the rest obtained from reference TRBV7-9 and TRBJ1-6, is as follows: DTGVSQNPRHKITKRGQNVTFRCDPISEHNRLYWYRQTLGQGPEFLTYFQNEAQLEKSRLLSDRFSAERPKGSFSTLEIQRTEQGDSAMYLCASSLGVLNSPLHFGNGTRLTVT.

This clonotype was detected many times. The chain recombines TRBV12-3 or TRBV12-4 with TRBJ2-5; 9 bases are shared with TRBD1. Trimming removed 5 bases from V and 3 bases from J; junction bases left unmatched: 7. The CDR3 extends over 15 amino acids. CDR3: CASSPGTGWEETQYF. CDR3 DNA: TGTGCCAGCAGTCCCGGGACAGGGTGGGAAGAGACCCAGTACTTC.

This clonotype was detected ten times or more. The chain carries TRBV10-3 and TRBJ2-5; 12 positions match TRBD2. The CDR3 loop spans 15 amino acids. Germline trimming cut 10 bases from V and 3 bases from J; bases unmatched to any gene: 9. Per germline, CDR1 ENHRY and CDR2 SYGVKD. The CDR3 protein is CATTGLAGRKETQYF. The DNA of the CDR3 is TGTGCCACCACAGGACTAGCGGGGCGAAAAGAGACCCAGTACTTC.

This clonotype was counted a few times. V and J are TRBV9 and TRBJ2-2; TRBD1 matches 7 bases. This CDR3 spans 16 amino acids. Unmatched junction bases numbered 9, after V lost 4 bases and J lost 3 bases. Germline V gives CDR1 SGDLS, CDR2 YYNGEE. The CDR3 here is CASSPRQGTHTGELFF. In DNA, the CDR3 is TGTGCCAGCAGCCCTAGACAGGGAACCCACACCGGGGAGCTGTTTTTT.

This clonotype was detected ten times or more. The chain is built from TRBV24-1 and TRBJ1-1; 7 positions match TRBD1. The J segment lost 7 bases and the V segment lost 4 bases, leaving 5 bases of the junction unmatched. This CDR3 comprises 13 residues. From germline, CDR1 is KGHDR and CDR2 SFDVKD. CDR3 in amino acids: CATSDSGTDEAFF. CDR3 nucleotides: TGTGCCACCAGTGACTCCGGGACAGATGAAGCTTTCTTT.

With respect to this clonotype: A much larger clone sits a single nucleotide away, making a read error possible. This chain links TRBV12-5 with TRBJ1-1, with unresolved D. The germline V gene has CDR1 LGHNT and CDR2 FRNRAP. The CDR3 extends over 13 amino acids. CDR3 in DNA: TGTGCTAGTGGTTTTGAGGTTTCGACTGAAGCTTGCTTT. Protein sequence: CASGFEVSTEACF.

This clonotype was counted ten times or more. A junction end diverges from the germline sequence, so it may reflect a read error. The V gene is TRBV20-1, the J gene TRBJ1-1, with a tentative D call TRBD1 (6 bases). Per the germline V gene, CDR1 is DFQATT and CDR2 is SNEGSKA (reference sequence). The CDR3 consists of 12 residues. As DNA, the CDR3 is TGCAGTGAAGGGGGGGAATACACTGAAGCTTCCTTT. This sequence encodes CSEGGEYTEASF.

At least ten counts were recorded for this clonotype. The chain joins TRBV6-4 to TRBJ1-5, with D hard to call. The CDR3 length is 14 residues. V dropped 1 base and J dropped 4 bases, with 8 bases sitting between them. Germline CDR1 reads MRHNA; CDR2 reads SNTAGT. The CDR3: CASSDWGKNQPQHF. The DNA for the CDR3 is TGTGCCAGCAGTGACTGGGGAAAAAATCAGCCCCAGCATTTT.

This clonotype was counted only a few times. J is TRBJ1-5 and V is TRBV12-3 or TRBV12-4, with D perhaps matching TRBD1 (5 bases). The CDR3 spans 15 residues. The germline V and J ends were trimmed by 5 bases and 5 bases, with 16 bases remaining between them. CDR3 protein: CASSPTQGPHQPQHF. CDR3 coding DNA: TGTGCCAGCAGTCCGACTCAGGGCCCCCATCAGCCCCAGCATTTT.

At least ten counts were recorded for this clonotype. In DNA form, the CDR3 reads TGTGCCAGCCGCGCGTCGGAAGCGGAGACCCAGTACTTC. This translates into CASRASEAETQYF. The chain joins TRBV12-3 or TRBV12-4 to TRBJ2-5, with unresolved D. The CDR3 extends over 13 amino acids. V dropped 8 bases and J dropped 5 bases, with 15 bases sitting between them.

This clonotype showed up just once. The chain combines TRBV29-1 with TRBJ2-5; D call uncertain. CDR1 SQVTM and CDR2 ANQGSEA come from the germline V gene. The V gene lost 3 bases and the J gene lost 0 bases, with 11 bases spanning the gap. The CDR3 has 14 amino acids. This CDR3 is CSVDPGEYQETQYF. CDR3 DNA: TGCAGCGTTGACCCAGGCGAGTACCAAGAGACCCAGTACTTC.